The 21 T cell receptor beta chains presented below share a single source sample, sequenced in a study of blood T cell repertoires in COVID-19 (dated by TCRdb to 2019 to 2021). The library relied on the immunoSEQ multiplex PCR assay. Here the immuneACCESS table is served through TCRdb, limited to in-frame sequences with V and J called. Missing clones are a known gap in these copies; in checked studies unresolved V genes cover under half, and the rest lacks a known reason. For this sample there are roughly 160,000 clones; approximately 91% appear just once. Around 4.8% of the sample is in the top ten clones. The sequenced material came from peripheral blood. These receptors were taken from a man aged 18 to 30 with COVID-19, enrolled during active disease.

V gene TRBV7-2 combines with J gene TRBJ1-5; 10 positions agree with TRBD1. The ends lost 3 bases at V and 2 bases at J; junction bases unmatched: 1. CDR1 is SGHTA, CDR2 FQGNSA, per germline. The CDR3 is 15 residues long. This chain's CDR3 is CASSLTGGGNQPQHF. CDR3 sequence (DNA): TGTGCCAGCAGCTTGACAGGGGGCGGCAATCAGCCCCAGCATTTT.

The chain carries TRBV28 and TRBJ1-2; no firm D call. The CDR3 length is 13 residues. CDR1 is MDHEN, CDR2 SYDVKM, per germline. V gave up 2 bases and J gave up 4 bases, with 8 bases separating them. The CDR3 loop is CASSLGATYGYTF. The CDR3, as DNA: TGTGCCAGCAGTTTAGGAGCCACCTATGGCTACACCTTC.

The V gene is TRBV9, the J gene TRBJ2-1; the D is unclear. Germline loops: CDR1 SGDLS, CDR2 YYNGEE. With 3 bases removed from V and 12 bases from J, the gap between germline ends came to 19 bases. The CDR3 runs 14 residues. The chain's CDR3 is CASSAREVPQPQFF. CDR3 coding DNA: TGTGCCAGCAGCGCCAGAGAGGTTCCCCAGCCGCAGTTCTTC.

This chain connects TRBV25-1 to TRBJ1-5, with 9 bases matching TRBD1. The CDR3 loop spans 14 amino acids. Trimming at V came to 1 base and at J to 5 bases, leaving 0 bases not matched to a gene. The germline V gene has CDR1 MGHDK and CDR2 SYGVNS. CDR3 protein: CASSEWDRDQPQHF. CDR3 DNA: TGTGCCAGCAGTGAATGGGACAGGGATCAGCCCCAGCATTTT.

The genes are TRBV28 and TRBJ2-2; 7 bases agree with TRBD2. The CDR3 spans 16 residues. In germline, CDR1 is MDHEN, CDR2 SYDVKM. V was clipped by 5 bases and J by 2 bases; unmatched bases: 8. CDR3 region: CASSPAGTSNTGELFF. CDR3 DNA sequence: TGTGCCAGCAGTCCAGCGGGGACCAGCAACACCGGGGAGCTGTTTTTT.

This clone was seen only once. The chain employs TRBV18 and TRBJ1-1, with D hard to call. CDR3 length: 16 residues. Trimming took 2 bases from V and 4 from J, leaving 17 bases between them. The germline V gene encodes CDR1 KGHSH and CDR2 LQKENI. For the CDR3, the DNA is TGTGCCAGCTCACCATTCCTTGTGGGAGGGCTCACTGAAGCTTTCTTT. It is translated as CASSPFLVGGLTEAFF.

The rearrangement uses TRBV27 and TRBJ2-4; maybe TRBD1 (5 bases). V lost 5 bases to trimming and J lost 5 bases, with 10 bases between them. This CDR3 region has 13 residues. CDR1 is MNHEY and CDR2 is SMNVEV in the germline V gene (reference sequence). The CDR3 sequence is CASSQSTENIQYF. The CDR3 DNA follows: TGTGCCAGCAGTCAATCGACAGAAAACATTCAGTACTTC.

The chain has TRBV4-3 and TRBJ1-5; tentatively, D is TRBD1 (5 bases). Trimming pared 0 bases from V and 4 bases from J, leaving 10 bases between. Germline CDR1 LGHNA, CDR2 YSLEER. CDR3 size: 15 residues. The CDR3 region is CASSQDSRTNQPQHF. As DNA, the CDR3 is TGCGCCAGCAGCCAAGATTCCCGGACAAATCAGCCCCAGCATTTT.

The rearrangement joins TRBV4-1 to TRBJ1-2; 7 bases are a match to TRBD1. J was trimmed by 2 bases and V by 3 bases; bases with no gene match: 9. CDR3 size: 16 residues. Germline CDR1 and CDR2: MGHRA and YSYEKL. CDR3 DNA: TGCGCCAGCAGCCAGCCCCCGGGACAGAGCAACTATGGCTACACCTTC. Translating gives CASSQPPGQSNYGYTF.

The V and J genes are TRBV19 and TRBJ2-1; 9 bases match TRBD2. Germline loops: CDR1 LNHDA, CDR2 SQIVND (reference sequence). With 7 bases clipped from V and 9 bases from J, the junction kept 10 bases outside the gene matches. The CDR3 totals 14 residues. The CDR3 loop is CASTTAGGVVEQFF. DNA of the CDR3: TGTGCCAGTACCACAGCGGGAGGTGTTGTTGAGCAGTTCTTC.

This rearrangement joins TRBV5-1 to TRBJ2-1; D unclear. The CDR3 is 12 amino acids. Germline lookup yields CDR1 SGHRS and CDR2 YFSETQ. V gave up 2 bases and J gave up 4 bases, with 4 bases separating them. The CDR3 protein is CASSFSYNEQFF. The CDR3 region has the DNA TGCGCCAGCAGCTTCAGTTACAATGAGCAGTTCTTC.

Here the CDR3 reads CASSSGGGDSSTDTQYF. In nucleotides, the CDR3 is TGTGCCAGCAGCTCCGGAGGAGGGGACTCTAGCACAGATACGCAGTATTTT. The chain uses TRBV9 and TRBJ2-3, with D perhaps TRBD2 (6 bases). This CDR3 contains 17 residues. The V end lost 4 bases, the J end lost 0 bases, and 18 bases lay between the germline ends. Germline assignment: CDR1 SGDLS and CDR2 YYNGEE.

Concerning this clone itself: Mismatch with germline at one junction end may stem from a read error. The chain couples TRBV28 to TRBJ1-4; D perhaps matches TRBD1 (5 bases). This CDR3 contains 13 residues. Germline V CDR1 and CDR2: MDHEN, SYDVKM. CDR3 loop: CASDQGNNEKLLF. The CDR3 coding sequence is TGTGCCAGCGATCAGGGTAATAATGAAAAACTGCTTTTT. Combining the CDR3 with reference TRBV28 and TRBJ1-4 gives the whole variable domain DVKVTQSSRYLVKRTGEKVFLECVQDMDHENMFWYRQDPGLGLRLIYFSYDVKMKEKGDIPEGYSVSREKKERFSLILESASTNQTSMYLCASDQGNNEKLLFGSGTQLSVL.

This chain links TRBV29-1 with TRBJ2-1, with 7 nucleotides matching TRBD1. The CDR3 has 13 residues. After removal of 5 bases from V and 5 bases from J, the junction contained 6 bases not matched to a gene. Germline V gene data show CDR1 as SQVTM and CDR2 as ANQGSEA. DNA for the CDR3: TGCAGCGTTCGCGACAGGGAGAACAATGAGCAGTTCTTC. It yields the protein CSVRDRENNEQFF.

The chain joins TRBV25-1 to TRBJ2-7; 7 positions match TRBD1. The germline gives CDR1 MGHDK, CDR2 SYGVNS. This CDR3 has 15 amino acids. J gave up 5 bases and V 4 bases, and 11 bases lay outside the gene matches. CDR3 nucleotide sequence: TGTGCCAGCAGTGTGATTCCAGGGGGTCTCGACGAGCAGTACTTC. It is translated as CASSVIPGGLDEQYF.

The chain carries TRBV20-1 and TRBJ2-7; D ambiguous. The V end lost 3 bases, the J end lost 2 bases, and 8 bases lay between the germline ends. Germline lookup yields CDR1 DFQATT and CDR2 SNEGSKA (reference sequence). The CDR3 runs to 12 residues. The CDR3 sequence is CSASRSPYEQYF. The CDR3 DNA reads TGCAGTGCTAGTAGGAGTCCCTACGAGCAGTACTTC.

This clone appeared once. This chain connects TRBV6-5 to TRBJ1-2; D is unclear. Trimming stripped 0 bases from V and 8 bases from J, with 13 bases between. Germline CDR1 reads MNHEY; CDR2 reads SVGAGI. CDR3 length: 14 amino acids. The CDR3 DNA is TGTGCCAGCAGTTACTCGGGAGGGAGGGCCGGCTACACCTTC. It translates to CASSYSGGRAGYTF.

CDR3 residues: CASSLQGRNQPQHF. CDR3 in DNA: TGTGCCAGCAGTTTGCAGGGCCGAAATCAGCCCCAGCATTTT. The genes are TRBV28 and TRBJ1-5; a weak D match, TRBD1 (5 bases). Germline V gives CDR1 MDHEN, CDR2 SYDVKM. The CDR3 covers 14 residues. Trimming took off 3 bases at V and 4 bases at J, with 10 bases between the two ends.

J is TRBJ2-5 and V is TRBV10-3; 12 bases align to TRBD2. The germline V gene encodes CDR1 ENHRY and CDR2 SYGVKD. The CDR3 length is 16 residues. V lost 4 bases to trimming and J lost 5 bases; unmatched junction nucleotides: 8. The chain's CDR3 is CAISGSSGRAEETQYF. DNA of the CDR3: TGTGCCATCAGTGGTTCTAGCGGGAGGGCCGAGGAGACCCAGTACTTC.

The J gene is TRBJ2-1, the V gene TRBV5-6; 10 bases fit TRBD2. Germline CDR1 SGHDT, CDR2 YYEEEE. This CDR3 region has 17 residues. With 4 bases clipped from V and 2 bases from J, the junction kept 9 bases outside the gene matches. CDR3 amino acids: CASSLPLTSGPYNEQFF. As DNA, the CDR3 is TGTGCCAGCAGCCTTCCCCTGACTAGCGGGCCCTACAATGAGCAGTTCTTC.

V and J are TRBV7-6 and TRBJ2-3; possible D gene TRBD1, 7 bases. V was shortened by 4 bases and J by 2 bases, with 22 bases between the two germline ends. Looked up from germline, CDR1 is SGHVS and CDR2 is FNYEAQ. CDR3 length: 18 residues. CDR3 region: CASSYPGGQSYPTDTQYF. The CDR3 coding sequence is TGTGCCAGCAGCTACCCAGGGGGGCAGTCCTATCCCACAGATACGCAGTATTTT. The whole variable domain, remainder taken from reference TRBV7-6 and TRBJ2-3, is GAGVSQSPRYKVTKRGQDVALRCDPISGHVSLYWYRQALGQGPEFLTYFNYEAQQDKSGLPNDRFSAERPEGSISTLTIQRTEQRDSAMYRCASSYPGGQSYPTDTQYFGPGTRLTVL.